This TCR beta chain was found in a study of STAT5B mutations in CD4+ large granular lymphocyte leukemia. General observations from the study: Without HLA matching, higher CD4+ than CD8+ T-LGLL clonality could reflect small sample size. CD4-sorted patient repertoires seemed more clonal than healthy CD4+ repertoires. Roughly 27% of private leukemic clonotypes occurred rarely in other patients' non-leukemic repertoires.

Libraries were prepared by immunoSEQ multiplex PCR; TCRdb keeps only in-frame clonotypes and omits some of them. The sample includes about 33,000 clones, roughly four fifths of them seen just once. CDR1 and CDR2 (germline): LNHDA, SQIVND (reference sequence). J was trimmed by 5 bases and V by 6 bases; bases with no gene match: 9. CDR3 length equals 15 residues. With respect to this clone: The antigen remains unidentified.

The source material was CD4+ T cells from blood buffy coats. This sequence joins TRBV19 and TRBJ2-5; 10 bases line up with TRBD1. This TCR derives from a human donor in good health. CDR3 sequence reads: CASSDPRTGGETQYF. The CDR3, as DNA: TGTGCCAGTAGCGATCCCCGGACAGGGGGGGAGACCCAGTACTTC.